This paragraph covers one T cell receptor (beta chain) sequence. Trimming took off 1 base at V and 3 bases at J, with 20 bases between the two ends. Germline values: CDR1 SGHVS, CDR2 FQNEAQ. The CDR3 extends over 18 amino acids. The data were produced by immunoSEQ multiplex PCR, yet TCRdb's version contains in-frame clones alone and is incomplete. The sample has some 97,000 clones, 91% seen once. The data originate from a study of blood T cell repertoires in COVID-19. Study background: Sources were T cells, B-cell-depleted T cells, or PBMCs; the material itself was cDNA or gDNA.

The chain recombines TRBV7-8 with TRBJ2-3, with a possible D match to TRBD1 (6 bases). The sequencing sample was made of peripheral blood. The receptor's source is a middle-aged man with active COVID-19. The CDR3 here is CASSLGAGTRIRTDTQYF. CDR3 nucleotide sequence: TGTGCCAGCAGCTTAGGGGCCGGGACACGGATTAGGACAGATACGCAGTATTTT.